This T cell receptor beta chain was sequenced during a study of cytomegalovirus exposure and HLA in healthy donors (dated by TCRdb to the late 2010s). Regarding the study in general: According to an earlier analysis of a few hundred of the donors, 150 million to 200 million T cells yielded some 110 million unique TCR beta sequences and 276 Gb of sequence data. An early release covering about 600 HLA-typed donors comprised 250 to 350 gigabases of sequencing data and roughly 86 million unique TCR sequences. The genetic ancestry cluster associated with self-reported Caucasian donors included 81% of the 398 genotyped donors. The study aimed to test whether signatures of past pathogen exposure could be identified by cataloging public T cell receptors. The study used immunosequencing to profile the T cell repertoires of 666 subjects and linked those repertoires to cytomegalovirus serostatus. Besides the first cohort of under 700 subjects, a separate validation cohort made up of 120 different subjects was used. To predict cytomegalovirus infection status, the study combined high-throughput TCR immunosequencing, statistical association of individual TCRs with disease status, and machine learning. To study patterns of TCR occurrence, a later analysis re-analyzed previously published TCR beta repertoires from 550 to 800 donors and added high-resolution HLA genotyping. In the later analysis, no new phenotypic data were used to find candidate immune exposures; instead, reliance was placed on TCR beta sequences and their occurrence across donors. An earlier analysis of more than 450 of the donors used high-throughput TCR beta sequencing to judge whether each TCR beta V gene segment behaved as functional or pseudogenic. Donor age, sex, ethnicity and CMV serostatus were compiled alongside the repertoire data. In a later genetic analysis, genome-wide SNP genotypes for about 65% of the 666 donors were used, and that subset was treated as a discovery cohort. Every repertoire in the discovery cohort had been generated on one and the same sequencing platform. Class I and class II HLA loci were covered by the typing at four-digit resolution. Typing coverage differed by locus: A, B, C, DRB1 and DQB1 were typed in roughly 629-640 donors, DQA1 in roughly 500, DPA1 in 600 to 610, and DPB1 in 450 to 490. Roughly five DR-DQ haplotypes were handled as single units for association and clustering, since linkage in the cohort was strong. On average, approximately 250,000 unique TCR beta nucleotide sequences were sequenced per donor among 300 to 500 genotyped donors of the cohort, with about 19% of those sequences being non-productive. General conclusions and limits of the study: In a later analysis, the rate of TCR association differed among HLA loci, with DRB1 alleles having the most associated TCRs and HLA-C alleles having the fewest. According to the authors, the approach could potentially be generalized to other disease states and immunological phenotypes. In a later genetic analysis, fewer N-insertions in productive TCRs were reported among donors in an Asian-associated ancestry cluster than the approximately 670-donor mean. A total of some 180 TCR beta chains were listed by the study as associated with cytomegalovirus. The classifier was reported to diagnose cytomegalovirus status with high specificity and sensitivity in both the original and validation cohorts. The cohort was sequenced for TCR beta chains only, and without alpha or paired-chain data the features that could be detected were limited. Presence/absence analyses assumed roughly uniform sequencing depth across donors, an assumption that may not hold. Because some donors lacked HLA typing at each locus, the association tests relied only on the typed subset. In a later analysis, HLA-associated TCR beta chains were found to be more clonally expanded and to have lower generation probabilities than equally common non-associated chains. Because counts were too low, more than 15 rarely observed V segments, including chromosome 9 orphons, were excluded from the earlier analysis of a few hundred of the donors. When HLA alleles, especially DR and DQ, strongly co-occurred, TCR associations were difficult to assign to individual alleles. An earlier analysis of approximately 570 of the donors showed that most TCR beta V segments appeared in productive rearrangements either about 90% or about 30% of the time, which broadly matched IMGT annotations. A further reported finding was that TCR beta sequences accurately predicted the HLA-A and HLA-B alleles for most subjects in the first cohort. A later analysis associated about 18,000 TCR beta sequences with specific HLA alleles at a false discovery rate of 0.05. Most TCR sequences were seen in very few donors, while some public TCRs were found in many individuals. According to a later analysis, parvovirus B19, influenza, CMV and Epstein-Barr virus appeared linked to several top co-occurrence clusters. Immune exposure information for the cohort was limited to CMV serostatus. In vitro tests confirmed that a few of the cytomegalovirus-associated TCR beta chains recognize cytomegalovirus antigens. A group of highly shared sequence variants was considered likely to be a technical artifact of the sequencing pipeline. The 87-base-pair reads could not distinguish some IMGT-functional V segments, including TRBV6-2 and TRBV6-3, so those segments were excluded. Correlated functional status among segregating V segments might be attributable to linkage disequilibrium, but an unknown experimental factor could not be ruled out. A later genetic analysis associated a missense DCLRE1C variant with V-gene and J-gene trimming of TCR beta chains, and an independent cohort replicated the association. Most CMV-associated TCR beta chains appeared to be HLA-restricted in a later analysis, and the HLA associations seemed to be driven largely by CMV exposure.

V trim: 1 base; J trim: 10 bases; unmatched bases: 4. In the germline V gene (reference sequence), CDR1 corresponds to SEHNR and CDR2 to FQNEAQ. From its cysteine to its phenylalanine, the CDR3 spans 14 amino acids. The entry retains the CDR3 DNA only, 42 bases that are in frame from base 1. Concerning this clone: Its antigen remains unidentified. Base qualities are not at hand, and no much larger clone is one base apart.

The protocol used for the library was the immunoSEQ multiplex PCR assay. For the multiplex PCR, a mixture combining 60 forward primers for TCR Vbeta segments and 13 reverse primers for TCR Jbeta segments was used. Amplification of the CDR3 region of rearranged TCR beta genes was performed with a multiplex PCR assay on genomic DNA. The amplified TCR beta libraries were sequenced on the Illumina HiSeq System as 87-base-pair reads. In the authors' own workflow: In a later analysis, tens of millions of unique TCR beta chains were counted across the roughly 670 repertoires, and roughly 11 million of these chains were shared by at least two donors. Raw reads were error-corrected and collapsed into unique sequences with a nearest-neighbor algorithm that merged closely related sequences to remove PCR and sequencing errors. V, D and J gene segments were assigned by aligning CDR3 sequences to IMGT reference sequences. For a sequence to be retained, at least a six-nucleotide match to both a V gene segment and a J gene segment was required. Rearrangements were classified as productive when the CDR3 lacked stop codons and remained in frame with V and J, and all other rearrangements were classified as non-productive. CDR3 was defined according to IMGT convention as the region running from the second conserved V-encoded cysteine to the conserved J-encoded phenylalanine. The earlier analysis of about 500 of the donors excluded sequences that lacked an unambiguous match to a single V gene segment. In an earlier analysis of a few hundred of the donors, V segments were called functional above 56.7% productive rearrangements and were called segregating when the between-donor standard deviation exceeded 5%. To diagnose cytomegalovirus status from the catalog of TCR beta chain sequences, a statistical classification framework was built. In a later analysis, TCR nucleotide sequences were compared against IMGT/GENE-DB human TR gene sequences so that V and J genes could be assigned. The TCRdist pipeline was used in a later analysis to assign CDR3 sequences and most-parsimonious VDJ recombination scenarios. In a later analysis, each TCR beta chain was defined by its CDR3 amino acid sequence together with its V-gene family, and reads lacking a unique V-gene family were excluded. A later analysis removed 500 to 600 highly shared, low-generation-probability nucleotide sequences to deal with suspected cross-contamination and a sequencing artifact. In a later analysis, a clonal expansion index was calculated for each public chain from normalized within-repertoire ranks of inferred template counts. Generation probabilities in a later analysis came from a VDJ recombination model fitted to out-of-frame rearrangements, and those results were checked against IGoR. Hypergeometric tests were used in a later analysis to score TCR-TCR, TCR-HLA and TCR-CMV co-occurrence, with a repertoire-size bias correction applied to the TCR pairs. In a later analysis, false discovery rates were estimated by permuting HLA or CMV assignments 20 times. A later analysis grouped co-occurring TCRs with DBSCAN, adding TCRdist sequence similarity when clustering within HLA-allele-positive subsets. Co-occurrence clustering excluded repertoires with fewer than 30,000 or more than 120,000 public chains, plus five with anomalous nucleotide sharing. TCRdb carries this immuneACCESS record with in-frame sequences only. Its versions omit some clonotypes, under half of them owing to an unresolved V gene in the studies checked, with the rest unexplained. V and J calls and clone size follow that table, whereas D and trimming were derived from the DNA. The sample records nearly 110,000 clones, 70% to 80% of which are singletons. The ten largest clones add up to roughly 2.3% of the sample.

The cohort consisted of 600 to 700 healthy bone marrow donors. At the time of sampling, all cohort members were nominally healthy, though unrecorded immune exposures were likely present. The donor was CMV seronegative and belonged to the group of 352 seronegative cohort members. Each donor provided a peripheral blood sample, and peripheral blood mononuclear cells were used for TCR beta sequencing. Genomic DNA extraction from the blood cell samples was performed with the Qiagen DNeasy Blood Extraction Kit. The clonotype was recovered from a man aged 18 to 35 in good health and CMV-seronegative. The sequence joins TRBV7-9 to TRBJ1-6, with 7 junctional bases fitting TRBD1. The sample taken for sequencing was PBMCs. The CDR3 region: CASSLGDRQSPLHF. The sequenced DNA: TGTGCCAGCAGCTTAGGGGACAGACAGTCACCCCTCCACTTT. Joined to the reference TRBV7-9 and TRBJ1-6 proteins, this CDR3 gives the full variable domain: DTGVSQNPRHKITKRGQNVTFRCDPISEHNRLYWYRQTLGQGPEFLTYFQNEAQLEKSRLLSDRFSAERPKGSFSTLEIQRTEQGDSAMYLCASSLGDRQSPLHFGNGTRLTVT.